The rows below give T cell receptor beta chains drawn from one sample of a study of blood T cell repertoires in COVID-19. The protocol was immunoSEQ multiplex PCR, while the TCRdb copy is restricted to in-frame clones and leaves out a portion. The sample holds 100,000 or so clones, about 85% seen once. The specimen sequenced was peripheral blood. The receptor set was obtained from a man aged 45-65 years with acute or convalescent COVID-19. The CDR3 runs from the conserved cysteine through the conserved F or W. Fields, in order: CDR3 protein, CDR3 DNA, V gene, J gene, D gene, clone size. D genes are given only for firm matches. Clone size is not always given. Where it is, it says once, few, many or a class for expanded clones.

CDR3aa: CAISESGGEYTGELFF
CDR3nt: TGTGCCATCAGTGAGTCGGGCGGGGAATACACCGGGGAGCTGTTTTTT
v_gene: TRBV10-3
j_gene: TRBJ2-2
d_gene: NA
abundance: NA

CDR3aa: CASGLALGQGSHEQYF
CDR3nt: TGTGCTAGTGGTTTGGCACTGGGACAGGGGTCCCACGAGCAGTACTTC
v_gene: TRBV12-5
j_gene: TRBJ2-7
d_gene: TRBD1
abundance: NA

CDR3aa: CASSPTGFTEAFF
CDR3nt: TGTGCCAGCAGCCCGACAGGGTTCACTGAAGCTTTCTTT
v_gene: TRBV7-6
j_gene: TRBJ1-1
d_gene: TRBD1
abundance: NA

CDR3aa: CASSQQDKHEYEQYF
CDR3nt: TGTGCCAGCAGCCAGCAGGACAAGCACGAGTACGAGCAGTACTTC
v_gene: TRBV9
j_gene: TRBJ2-7
d_gene: NA
abundance: NA

CDR3aa: CASSLLAGGGYNEQFF
CDR3nt: TGTGCCAGCAGCCTATTAGCGGGAGGGGGTTACAATGAGCAGTTCTTC
v_gene: TRBV27
j_gene: TRBJ2-1
d_gene: TRBD2
abundance: NA

CDR3aa: CASSASSNYGYTF
CDR3nt: TGTGCCAGCAGTGCGTCGTCTAACTATGGCTACACCTTC
v_gene: TRBV6-4
j_gene: TRBJ1-2
d_gene: NA
abundance: NA

CDR3aa: CASSSGQGGQPQHF
CDR3nt: TGTGCCAGCAGCTCTGGACAGGGGGGTCAGCCCCAGCATTTT
v_gene: TRBV6-5
j_gene: TRBJ1-5
d_gene: TRBD1
abundance: NA

CDR3aa: CALGGVGGNTIYF
CDR3nt: TGTGCCCTAGGAGGGGTTGGTGGAAACACCATATATTTT
v_gene: TRBV10-3
j_gene: TRBJ1-3
d_gene: NA
abundance: NA

CDR3aa: CASSGVGGTEAFF
CDR3nt: TGTGCCAGCAGCGGCGTTGGAGGGACTGAAGCTTTCTTT
v_gene: TRBV5-5
j_gene: TRBJ1-1
d_gene: NA
abundance: NA

CDR3aa: CASTLSGGSSSYNEQFF
CDR3nt: TGTGCCAGCACCCTTAGCGGGGGCTCTAGCTCCTACAATGAGCAGTTCTTC
v_gene: TRBV28
j_gene: TRBJ2-1
d_gene: TRBD2
abundance: NA

CDR3aa: CASSQAGGTYEQYF
CDR3nt: TGTGCCAGCAGCCAGGCGGGGGGCACCTACGAGCAGTACTTC
v_gene: TRBV4-2
j_gene: TRBJ2-7
d_gene: TRBD2
abundance: NA

CDR3aa: CATSDRGSRGEKLFF
CDR3nt: TGTGCCACTTCGGACAGGGGCTCACGGGGGGAAAAACTGTTTTTT
v_gene: TRBV21-1
j_gene: TRBJ1-4
d_gene: NA
abundance: NA

CDR3aa: CASNISGSSTDTQYF
CDR3nt: TGTGCCAGCAACATTAGCGGGAGTAGCACAGATACGCAGTATTTT
v_gene: TRBV21-1
j_gene: TRBJ2-3
d_gene: NA
abundance: NA

CDR3aa: CATPGRHDGYTF
CDR3nt: TGTGCCACCCCGGGGAGGCACGATGGCTACACCTTC
v_gene: TRBV24-1
j_gene: TRBJ1-2
d_gene: NA
abundance: NA

CDR3aa: CASRKVQGRTQQPQHF
CDR3nt: TGTGCCAGTAGGAAAGTCCAGGGTCGTACGCAGCAGCCCCAGCATTTT
v_gene: TRBV19
j_gene: TRBJ1-5
d_gene: NA
abundance: NA

CDR3aa: CASSQVPTGGGLAETQYF
CDR3nt: TGTGCCAGCAGCCAAGTCCCGACAGGGGGAGGATTGGCCGAGACCCAGTACTTC
v_gene: TRBV3-1/TRBV3-2
j_gene: TRBJ2-5
d_gene: TRBD1
abundance: NA

CDR3aa: CASSFQGKEQYF
CDR3nt: TGCGCCAGCAGCTTCCAGGGGAAGGAGCAGTACTTC
v_gene: TRBV5-1
j_gene: TRBJ2-7
d_gene: NA
abundance: NA

CDR3aa: CASSPGLVLGEQYF
CDR3nt: TGTGCCAGCAGCCCCGGACTAGTCTTGGGCGAGCAGTACTTC
v_gene: TRBV11-2
j_gene: TRBJ2-7
d_gene: TRBD2
abundance: once

CDR3aa: CAWSVPGYSNQPQHF
CDR3nt: TGTGCCTGGAGTGTACCAGGATATAGCAATCAGCCCCAGCATTTT
v_gene: TRBV30
j_gene: TRBJ1-5
d_gene: NA
abundance: NA

CDR3aa: CASSLAGTTEETQYF
CDR3nt: TGTGCTAGCAGCTTAGCTGGGACTACCGAAGAGACCCAGTACTTC
v_gene: TRBV7-7
j_gene: TRBJ2-5
d_gene: TRBD2
abundance: once

CDR3aa: CASSAGAQNIQYF
CDR3nt: TGTGCCAGCAGCGCAGGGGCCCAAAACATTCAGTACTTC
v_gene: TRBV11-3
j_gene: TRBJ2-4
d_gene: NA
abundance: NA

CDR3aa: CASSPGSQEQFF
CDR3nt: TGTGCCAGCAGCCCAGGTTCCCAGGAGCAGTTCTTC
v_gene: TRBV5-4
j_gene: TRBJ2-1
d_gene: NA
abundance: NA

CDR3aa: CASSQLPGLSSVWGYTF
CDR3nt: TGTGCCAGCAGCCAACTCCCGGGACTTTCATCCGTTTGGGGCTACACCTTC
v_gene: TRBV3-1/TRBV3-2
j_gene: TRBJ1-2
d_gene: NA
abundance: NA

CDR3aa: CASSVQGIHEQFF
CDR3nt: TGTGCCAGCAGCGTACAGGGGATACATGAGCAGTTCTTC
v_gene: TRBV9
j_gene: TRBJ2-1
d_gene: NA
abundance: NA

CDR3aa: CASSNRDKSYEQYF
CDR3nt: TGTGCCAGTAGTAACCGGGACAAGTCCTACGAGCAGTACTTC
v_gene: TRBV19
j_gene: TRBJ2-7
d_gene: NA
abundance: NA